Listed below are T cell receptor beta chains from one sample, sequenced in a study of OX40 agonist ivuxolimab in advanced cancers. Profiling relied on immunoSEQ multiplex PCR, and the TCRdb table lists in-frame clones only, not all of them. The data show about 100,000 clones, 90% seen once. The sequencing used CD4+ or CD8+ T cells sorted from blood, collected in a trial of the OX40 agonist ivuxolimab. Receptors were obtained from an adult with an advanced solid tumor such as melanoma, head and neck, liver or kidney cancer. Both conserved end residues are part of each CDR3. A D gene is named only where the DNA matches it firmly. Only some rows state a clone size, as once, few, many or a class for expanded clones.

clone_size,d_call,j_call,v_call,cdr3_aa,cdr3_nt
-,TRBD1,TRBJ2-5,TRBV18,CASSRGQSETQYF,TGTGCCAGCTCACGGGGACAGTCGGAGACCCAGTACTTC
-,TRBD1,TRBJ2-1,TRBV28,CASNSKGTGSYNEQFF,TGTGCCAGCAACTCGAAGGGGACAGGATCCTACAATGAGCAGTTCTTC
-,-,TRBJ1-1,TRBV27,CASSPLDQNTEAFF,TGTGCCAGCAGTCCCTTAGATCAGAACACTGAAGCTTTCTTT
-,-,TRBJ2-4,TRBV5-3,CARDRGKSKNIQYF,TGTGCCAGAGATCGGGGTAAATCCAAAAACATTCAGTACTTC
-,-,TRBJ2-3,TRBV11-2,CASSLTGPADTQYF,TGTGCCAGCAGCTTAACTGGGCCAGCGGATACGCAGTATTTT
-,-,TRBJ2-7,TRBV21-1,CASSTDRGQYF,TGTGCCAGCAGTACGGACAGGGGGCAGTACTTC
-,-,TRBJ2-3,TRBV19,CASSTGTDTQYF,TGTGCCAGTAGTACCGGGACAGATACGCAGTATTTT
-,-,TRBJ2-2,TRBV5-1,CASSLTGVAGELFF,TGCGCCAGCAGCTTAACGGGAGTGGCCGGGGAGCTGTTTTTT
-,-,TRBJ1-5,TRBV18,CASSPVQAISSNQPQHF,TGTGCCAGCTCACCTGTACAGGCAATATCTAGCAATCAGCCCCAGCATTTT
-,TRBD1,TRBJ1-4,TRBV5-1,CASSQGTVFTNEKLFF,TGCGCCAGCAGCCAAGGGACAGTTTTCACTAATGAAAAACTGTTTTTT
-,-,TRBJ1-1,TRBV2,CASTGTTGGTEAFF,TGTGCCAGCACCGGGACAACGGGAGGAACTGAAGCTTTCTTT
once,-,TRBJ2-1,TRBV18,CASSPVHNEQFF,TGTGCCAGCTCACCAGTGCACAATGAGCAGTTCTTC
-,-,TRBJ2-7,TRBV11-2,CASSFTQSSYEQYF,TGTGCCAGCAGCTTTACGCAGAGCTCCTACGAGCAGTACTTC
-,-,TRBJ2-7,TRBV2,CASKPLDYEQYF,TGTGCCAGCAAGCCTTTGGACTACGAGCAGTACTTC
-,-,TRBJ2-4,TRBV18,CASSSVLAKNIQYF,TGTGCCAGCTCATCGGTATTGGCCAAAAACATTCAGTACTTC
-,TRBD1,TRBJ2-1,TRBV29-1,CSVEDPGQGPLEQFF,TGCAGCGTTGAAGATCCGGGACAGGGCCCATTGGAGCAGTTCTTC
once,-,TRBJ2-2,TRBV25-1,CASSSRGPNTGELFF,TGTGCCAGCAGTTCGCGGGGGCCGAACACCGGGGAGCTGTTTTTT
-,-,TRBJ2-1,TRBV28,CASSLSAGYNEQFF,TGTGCCAGCAGTTTATCAGCAGGGTACAATGAGCAGTTCTTC
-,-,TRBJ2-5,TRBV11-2,CASSFGETQYF,TGTGCCAGCAGCTTCGGTGAGACCCAGTACTTC
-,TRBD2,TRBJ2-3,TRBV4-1,CASSRAGPSRSDTQYF,TGCGCCAGCAGCCGAGCGGGACCCTCACGTTCAGATACGCAGTATTTT
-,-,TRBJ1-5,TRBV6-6,CASSYSQYSNQPQHF,TGTGCCAGCAGTTACTCGCAGTATAGCAATCAGCCCCAGCATTTT
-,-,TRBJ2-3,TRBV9,CASSVRSSTDTQYF,TGTGCCAGCAGCGTACGAAGCAGCACAGATACGCAGTATTTT
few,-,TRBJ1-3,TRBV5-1,CASSLAGSSGNTIYF,TGCGCCAGCAGCTTGGCCGGCAGCTCTGGAAACACCATATATTTT
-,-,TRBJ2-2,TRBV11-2,CASSLSPGMNTGELFF,TGTGCCAGCAGCTTAAGTCCCGGGATGAACACCGGGGAGCTGTTTTTT
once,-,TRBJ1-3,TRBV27,CARVSRSSGNTIYF,TGTGCCAGGGTATCGCGGAGCTCTGGAAACACCATATATTTT
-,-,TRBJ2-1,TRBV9,CASSPGWRGNEQFF,TGTGCCAGCAGCCCGGGGTGGAGGGGGAATGAGCAGTTCTTC
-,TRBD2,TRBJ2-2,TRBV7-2,CASSLALGGSGELFF,TGTGCCAGCAGCTTAGCGCTCGGCGGGAGCGGGGAGCTGTTTTTT
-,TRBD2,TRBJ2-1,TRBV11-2,CASSPGLPSSYNEQFF,TGTGCCAGCAGCCCGGGACTACCGAGCTCCTACAATGAGCAGTTCTTC
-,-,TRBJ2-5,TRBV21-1,CASSKVGRRNQETQYF,TGTGCCAGCAGCAAAGTGGGTAGGCGGAACCAAGAGACCCAGTACTTC
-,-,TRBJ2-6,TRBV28,CASSFPGSWGPSGANVLTF,TGTGCCAGCAGTTTCCCCGGGTCCTGGGGCCCCTCTGGGGCCAACGTCCTGACTTTC
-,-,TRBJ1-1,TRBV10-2,CASREDGNTEAFF,TGCGCCAGCAGAGAGGACGGGAACACTGAAGCTTTCTTT
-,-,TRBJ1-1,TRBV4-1,CASSPPPVGNTEAFF,TGCGCCAGCAGCCCACCACCGGTAGGGAACACTGAAGCTTTCTTT
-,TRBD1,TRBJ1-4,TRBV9,CASSPRDRGTNEKLFF,TGTGCCAGCAGCCCCCGGGACAGGGGAACTAATGAAAAACTGTTTTTT